Shown below are 26 T cell receptor beta chains from a single sample sequenced in a study of blood T cell repertoires in COVID-19. Sequencing was performed with immunoSEQ multiplex PCR; in TCRdb, only in-frame clones are kept and a portion is missing. The repertoire has about 140,000 clones, around 78% of them found once; the top ten carry 3.5% to 5.5%. The sequenced material came from peripheral blood. These receptors originate from an elderly woman with active or convalescent COVID-19.

The V call is TRBV11-3, the J call TRBJ2-3; 9 bases map to TRBD1. This CDR3 is built from 14 residues. From germline, CDR1 is SGHNT and CDR2 YENEEA. Unmatched junction bases numbered 9, after V lost 10 bases and J lost 4 bases. CDR3 sequence (DNA): TGTGCCACCTCCCCGGGACAGGGATCAGATACGCAGTATTTT. It is translated as CATSPGQGSDTQYF.

The chain recombines TRBV5-1 with TRBJ2-7, with 8 positions matching TRBD1. Germline CDR1 reads SGHRS; CDR2 reads YFSETQ. The CDR3 runs to 14 residues. V gave up 2 bases and J gave up 4 bases; unmatched junction bases: 5. CDR3 nucleotides: TGCGCCAGCAGCTTCTCAGGGGGCAGGTACGAGCAGTACTTC. Its protein product is CASSFSGGRYEQYF. Together with reference TRBV5-1 and TRBJ2-7, the CDR3 gives the full variable domain: KAGVTQTPRYLIKTRGQQVTLSCSPISGHRSVSWYQQTPGQGLQFLFEYFSETQRNKGNFPGRFSGRQFSNSRSEMNVSTLELGDSALYLCASSFSGGRYEQYFGPGTRLTVT.

This clone has a single count. V gene TRBV27 combines with J gene TRBJ2-7; 14 bases agree with TRBD2. CDR1 and CDR2 from the germline V gene are MNHEY and SMNVEV (reference sequence). J was trimmed by 0 bases and V by 6 bases; bases with no gene match: 13. The CDR3 runs to 19 residues. The CDR3: CASRPSLGTSGGNSYEQYF. The CDR3 bases are TGTGCCAGCAGGCCAAGCTTGGGGACTAGCGGGGGTAACTCCTACGAGCAGTACTTC.

This clone was picked up one time. This chain links TRBV7-3 with TRBJ1-6, with D possibly TRBD1 on 5 matching bases. Trimming removed 0 bases at V and 7 bases at J, with 13 bases between. This CDR3 is built from 16 residues. Per germline, CDR1 SGHTA and CDR2 FQGTGA. This CDR3 is CASSLTSRGTNSPLHF. The CDR3 DNA is TGTGCCAGCAGCTTAACCTCCCGGGGGACCAATTCACCCCTCCACTTT.

CDR3 sequence: CASSSLAGGKSDTQYF. The DNA of the CDR3 is TGTGCCAGCAGTAGTCTAGCGGGGGGTAAATCAGATACGCAGTATTTT. V and J are TRBV6-2 or TRBV6-3 and TRBJ2-3; TRBD2 matches 11 bases. Germline CDR1 and CDR2: MNHEY and SVGEGT. This CDR3 contains 16 residues. V lost 5 bases and J lost 4; bases outside the gene matches: 8.

The J gene is TRBJ2-1, the V gene TRBV5-1; perhaps TRBD2 as D (6 bases). The V end was cut by 0 bases, the J end by 9 bases, with 13 bases between. CDR1 and CDR2 from the germline V gene are SGHRS and YFSETQ. CDR3 length: 14 residues. CDR3 sequence reads: CASSLGQGGIEQFF. Here the CDR3 DNA reads TGCGCCAGCAGCTTGGGGCAGGGAGGAATTGAGCAGTTCTTC.

V and J are TRBV3-1 (or the pseudogene TRBV3-2) and TRBJ2-7, with TRBD1 identical over 9 bases. V was clipped by 4 bases and J by 4 bases; unmatched bases: 5. From germline, CDR1 is LGHDT and CDR2 YNNKEL (reference sequence). The CDR3 contains 14 residues. CDR3 residues: CASSRGTGRYEQYF. CDR3 nucleotide sequence: TGTGCCAGCAGCCGGGGGACAGGGCGGTACGAGCAGTACTTC.

V and J are TRBV30 and TRBJ2-1; tentative D call: TRBD1 (5 bases). Between the trimmed V and J ends, which lost 1 base and 10 bases, there was a span of 8 bases. The CDR3 is 11 amino acids. The germline V gene encodes CDR1 GTSNPN and CDR2 SVGIG (reference sequence). CDR3 coding DNA: TGTGCCTGGAGTGCTCCAGGGGAGCAGTTCTTC. Encoded protein: CAWSAPGEQFF.

This chain links TRBV9 with TRBJ2-3, with D possibly TRBD2 on 6 matching bases. The germline V gene encodes CDR1 SGDLS and CDR2 YYNGEE. Trimming cost V 2 bases and J 2 bases, with 15 bases left between them. This CDR3 is 16 amino acids long. DNA for the CDR3: TGTGCCAGCAGCGTCAGAACTAGCACTCTCACAGATACGCAGTATTTT. Translating it yields CASSVRTSTLTDTQYF.

The chain employs TRBV20-1 and TRBJ1-5, with D unresolved. The CDR3 runs to 12 residues. Trimming took off 3 bases at V and 4 bases at J, with 7 bases between the two ends. CDR1 and CDR2 from the germline V gene are DFQATT and SNEGSKA (reference sequence). The CDR3 DNA follows: TGCAGTGCTAGTGGCAGGAATCAGCCCCAGCATTTT. It is translated as CSASGRNQPQHF.

V gene TRBV19 combines with J gene TRBJ1-1; D possibly corresponds to TRBD1 (5 bases). The CDR3 totals 14 residues. The germline CDR1 and CDR2 sequences are LNHDA and SQIVND (reference sequence). The V gene lost 5 bases and the J gene lost 1 base, with 11 bases spanning the gap. Here the CDR3 reads CASSDDRANTEAFF. The DNA for the CDR3 is TGTGCCAGTAGTGATGACAGAGCGAACACTGAAGCTTTCTTT.

V usage is TRBV5-1 and J usage is TRBJ1-3; 8 nucleotides match TRBD1. Germline V CDR1 and CDR2: SGHRS, YFSETQ. V lost 6 bases, J lost 2 bases, and 7 bases stayed unmatched. The CDR3 sequence is 15 residues long. For the CDR3, the DNA is TGCGCCAGCACCGTGACAGGGGCGCCTGGAAACACCATATATTTT. Its translation: CASTVTGAPGNTIYF.

The rearrangement uses TRBV27 and TRBJ2-7; D gene ambiguous. The CDR3 consists of 14 residues. The germline V gene has CDR1 MNHEY and CDR2 SMNVEV (reference sequence). Trimming cost V 0 bases and J 3 bases, with 9 bases left between them. CDR3 sequence reads: CASSLSRLSYEQYF. In DNA, the CDR3 is TGTGCCAGCAGTTTATCTAGACTGAGCTACGAGCAGTACTTC.

The V and J genes are TRBV7-3 and TRBJ2-6; 9 bases are shared with TRBD1. Germline V gene lookup returns CDR1 SGHTA and CDR2 FQGTGA. J gave up 4 bases and V 5 bases, and 12 bases lay outside the gene matches. The CDR3 sequence is 18 residues long. CDR3 nucleotide sequence: TGTGCCAGCAGCCTCACAGGGGGCCCTGAAACCGGGGCCAACGTCCTGACTTTC. It translates to CASSLTGGPETGANVLTF.

The chain uses TRBV13 and TRBJ2-4; a weak D match, TRBD2 (6 bases). CDR3 size: 13 residues. Germline V CDR1 and CDR2: PRHDT, FYEKMQ (reference sequence). The germline V and J ends were trimmed by 2 bases and 5 bases, with 7 bases remaining between them. Here the CDR3 DNA reads TGTGCCAGCAGCTTATCGGGGGAAAACATTCAGTACTTC. It is translated as CASSLSGENIQYF.

This sequence joins TRBV9 and TRBJ2-7; D possibly corresponds to TRBD1 (6 bases). V was cut by 0 bases and J by 3 bases, with 16 bases left in between. Germline V gene lookup returns CDR1 SGDLS and CDR2 YYNGEE. The CDR3 totals 16 residues. CDR3 in amino acids: CASSVALEEQGYEQYF. The CDR3 region has the DNA TGTGCCAGCAGCGTAGCTCTTGAAGAACAGGGCTACGAGCAGTACTTC.

The J gene is TRBJ1-1, the V gene TRBV7-6; D call uncertain. The CDR3 extends over 14 amino acids. The germline gives CDR1 SGHVS, CDR2 FNYEAQ. V was pared by 3 bases and J by 3 bases, with 11 bases between. This CDR3 reads CASSLLSGDTEAFF. The DNA for the CDR3 is TGTGCCAGCAGCTTGTTATCTGGAGACACTGAAGCTTTCTTT. The variable domain in full, with the rest retrieved from reference TRBV7-6 and TRBJ1-1, is GAGVSQSPRYKVTKRGQDVALRCDPISGHVSLYWYRQALGQGPEFLTYFNYEAQQDKSGLPNDRFSAERPEGSISTLTIQRTEQRDSAMYRCASSLLSGDTEAFFGQGTRLTVV.

The table lists this clone with a count of one. This chain connects TRBV30 to TRBJ2-4, with 7 bases identical to TRBD1. This CDR3 contains 16 residues. Germline V gene data show CDR1 as GTSNPN and CDR2 as SVGIG (reference sequence). V dropped 4 bases and J dropped 1; count of bases not matched to a gene: 10. CDR3 nucleotide sequence: TGTGCCTGGACCTTCACCACAGGGGTGGCCAAAAACATTCAGTACTTC. Its translation is CAWTFTTGVAKNIQYF.

V gene TRBV5-1 combines with J gene TRBJ1-2, with 7 bases fitting TRBD1. With V trimmed by 0 bases and J by 2 bases, 16 bases remained unmatched. CDR3 length: 19 amino acids. Germline V gene sequence: CDR1 SGHRS, CDR2 YFSETQ. CDR3 DNA sequence: TGCGCCAGCAGCTTGGGAGGGGCCCCCGGACAGGAACCCAACTATGGCTACACCTTC. Translated, it gives CASSLGGAPGQEPNYGYTF.

This clone has a handful of counts. The chain uses TRBV18 and TRBJ1-1; the D is unclear. Per germline, CDR1 KGHSH and CDR2 LQKENI. Between the trimmed V and J ends, which lost 4 bases and 6 bases, there was a span of 12 bases. CDR3 length equals 13 residues. CDR3 nucleotide sequence: TGTGCCAGCTCACTCGACACCATCTCTGAAGCTTTCTTT. Translation gives CASSLDTISEAFF.

In DNA form, the CDR3 reads TGTGCCACCTTGGGGGGAGAGACCCAGTACTTC. The encoded protein is CATLGGETQYF. This chain links TRBV3-1 (or the pseudogene TRBV3-2) with TRBJ2-5; weak D call: TRBD2 (6 bases). The V gene lost 10 bases and the J gene lost 4 bases, with 10 bases spanning the gap. The CDR3 contains 11 residues. CDR1 LGHDT and CDR2 YNNKEL come from the germline V gene (reference sequence).

This clone has only a few counts. The chain employs TRBV19 and TRBJ2-7; D perhaps matches TRBD1 (6 bases). The V and J ends lost 4 bases and 5 bases respectively, with 18 bases between them. Germline values: CDR1 LNHDA, CDR2 SQIVND (reference sequence). The CDR3 is 15 residues long. Here the CDR3 DNA reads TGTGCCAGTAGTACCACAGGGTTCAGCTTCGACGAGCAGTACTTC. This gives the protein CASSTTGFSFDEQYF.

Notes on this clone: This sample also contains other DNA sequences that code for the same CDR3. The chain joins TRBV12-3 or TRBV12-4 to TRBJ1-1; D remains unclear. V was pared by 3 bases and J by 1 base, with 6 bases between. The CDR3 runs 13 residues. In nucleotides, the CDR3 is TGTGCCAGCAGTTTGTCCAGGAACACTGAAGCTTTCTTT. This encodes CASSLSRNTEAFF.

The V and J genes are TRBV7-8 and TRBJ1-4; D call uncertain. V lost 6 bases and J lost 0, with 14 bases in between. CDR3 length equals 16 residues. The V gene's germline CDR1 is SGHVS and CDR2 FQNEAQ. The CDR3 is CASSQRRVATNEKLFF. DNA of the CDR3: TGTGCCAGCAGTCAGAGGAGGGTTGCAACTAATGAAAAACTGTTTTTT.

The J gene is TRBJ1-6, the V gene TRBV7-9; no reliable D call. The germline V gene has CDR1 SEHNR and CDR2 FQNEAQ (reference sequence). The ends were cut back, 4 bases at V and 5 bases at J, with 6 bases in the middle. The CDR3 loop spans 13 amino acids. Written as DNA, the CDR3 is TGTGCCAGCAGCTCAGAAGATAATTCACCCCTCCACTTT. Its translation: CASSSEDNSPLHF.

The V gene is TRBV7-6, the J gene TRBJ1-3; 7 bases line up with TRBD1. Unmatched junction bases numbered 4, after V lost 4 bases and J lost 4 bases. Germline CDR1 is SGHVS and CDR2 is FNYEAQ. This CDR3 has 14 residues. The CDR3 here is CASSSGTVGNTIYF. DNA for the CDR3: TGTGCCAGCAGCTCCGGGACAGTGGGAAACACCATATATTTT.